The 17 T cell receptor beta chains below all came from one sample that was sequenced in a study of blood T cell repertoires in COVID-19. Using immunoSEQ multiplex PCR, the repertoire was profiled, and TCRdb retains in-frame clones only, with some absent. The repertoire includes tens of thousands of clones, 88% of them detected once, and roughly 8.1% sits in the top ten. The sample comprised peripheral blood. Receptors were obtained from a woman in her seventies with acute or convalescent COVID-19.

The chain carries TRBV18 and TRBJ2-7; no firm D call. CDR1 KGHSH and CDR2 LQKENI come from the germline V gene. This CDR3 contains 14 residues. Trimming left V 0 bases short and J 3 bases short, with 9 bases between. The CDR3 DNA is TGTGCCAGCTCACCACCGTTTTATAGCTACGAGCAGTACTTC. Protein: CASSPPFYSYEQYF.

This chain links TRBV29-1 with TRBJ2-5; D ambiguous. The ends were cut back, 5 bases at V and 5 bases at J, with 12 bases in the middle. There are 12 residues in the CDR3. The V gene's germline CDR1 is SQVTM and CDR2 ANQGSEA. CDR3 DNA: TGCAGCGTTACCACTGGTTCGGAGACCCAGTACTTC. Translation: CSVTTGSETQYF.

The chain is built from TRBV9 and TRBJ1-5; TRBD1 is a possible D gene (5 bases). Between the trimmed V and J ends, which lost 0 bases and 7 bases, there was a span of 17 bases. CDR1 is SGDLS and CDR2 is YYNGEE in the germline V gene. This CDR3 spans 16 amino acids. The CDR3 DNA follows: TGTGCCAGCAGCGTAGATGGGATCAGGGCCAGGCAGCCCCAGCATTTT. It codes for CASSVDGIRARQPQHF.

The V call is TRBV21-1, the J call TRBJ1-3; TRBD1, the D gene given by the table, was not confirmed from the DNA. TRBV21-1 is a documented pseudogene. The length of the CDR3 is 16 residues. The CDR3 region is CASSKARGHSGNTIYF. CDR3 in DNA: TGTGCCAGCAGCAAAGCTCGGGGACACTCTGGAAACACCATATATTTT.

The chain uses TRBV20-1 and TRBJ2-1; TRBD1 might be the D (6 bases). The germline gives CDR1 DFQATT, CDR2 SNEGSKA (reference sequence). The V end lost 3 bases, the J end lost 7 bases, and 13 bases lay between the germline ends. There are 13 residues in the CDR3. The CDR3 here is CSASEDSLNEQFF. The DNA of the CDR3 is TGCAGTGCTAGTGAGGACAGTCTTAATGAGCAGTTCTTC.

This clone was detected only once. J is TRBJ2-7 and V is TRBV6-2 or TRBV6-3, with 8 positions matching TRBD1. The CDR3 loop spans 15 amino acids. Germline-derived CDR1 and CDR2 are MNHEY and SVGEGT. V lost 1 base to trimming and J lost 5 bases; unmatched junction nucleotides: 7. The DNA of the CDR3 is TGTGCCAGCAGTTACTGGCCCGCACAGGGGGACGAGCAGTACTTC. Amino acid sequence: CASSYWPAQGDEQYF.

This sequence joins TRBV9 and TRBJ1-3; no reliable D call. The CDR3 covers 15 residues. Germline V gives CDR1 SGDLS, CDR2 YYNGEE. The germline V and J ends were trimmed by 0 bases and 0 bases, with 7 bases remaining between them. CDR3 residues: CASSVVGSSGNTIYF. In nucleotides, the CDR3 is TGTGCCAGCAGCGTAGTCGGTTCCTCTGGAAACACCATATATTTT.

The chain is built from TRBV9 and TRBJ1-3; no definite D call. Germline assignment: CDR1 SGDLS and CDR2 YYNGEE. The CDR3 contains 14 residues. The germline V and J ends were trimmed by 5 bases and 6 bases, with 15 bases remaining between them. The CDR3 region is CASSDRQVENTIYF. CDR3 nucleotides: TGTGCCAGCAGTGATCGCCAGGTTGAAAACACCATATATTTT.

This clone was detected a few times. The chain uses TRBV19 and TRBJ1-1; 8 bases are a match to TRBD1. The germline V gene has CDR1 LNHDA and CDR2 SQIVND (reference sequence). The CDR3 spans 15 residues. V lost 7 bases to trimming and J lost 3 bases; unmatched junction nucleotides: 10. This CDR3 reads CASNTGGGQDTEAFF. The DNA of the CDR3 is TGTGCCAGTAATACAGGGGGTGGGCAGGACACTGAAGCTTTCTTT.

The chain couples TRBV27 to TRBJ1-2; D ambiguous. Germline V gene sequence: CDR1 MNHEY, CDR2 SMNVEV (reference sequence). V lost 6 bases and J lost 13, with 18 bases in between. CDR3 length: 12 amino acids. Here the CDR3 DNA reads TGTGCCAGCAGCAAGGATGGAGCTAAAGCCACCTTC. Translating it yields CASSKDGAKATF.

CDR3 amino acids: CASSFRWGQGRANEKLFF. The CDR3 DNA reads as TGTGCCAGCAGCTTCCGTTGGGGACAGGGGCGCGCTAATGAAAAACTGTTTTTT. The chain joins TRBV5-6 to TRBJ1-4, with TRBD1 matching 10 bases. The CDR3 consists of 18 residues. With 2 bases clipped from V and 3 bases from J, the junction kept 10 bases outside the gene matches. Germline V gene data show CDR1 as SGHDT and CDR2 as YYEEEE.

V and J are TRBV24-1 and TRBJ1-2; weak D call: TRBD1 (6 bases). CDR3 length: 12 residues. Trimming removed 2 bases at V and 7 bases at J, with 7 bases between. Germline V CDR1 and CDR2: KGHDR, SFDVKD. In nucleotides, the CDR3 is TGTGCCACCAGTGATTACAGGGTTGGCTACACCTTC. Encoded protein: CATSDYRVGYTF.

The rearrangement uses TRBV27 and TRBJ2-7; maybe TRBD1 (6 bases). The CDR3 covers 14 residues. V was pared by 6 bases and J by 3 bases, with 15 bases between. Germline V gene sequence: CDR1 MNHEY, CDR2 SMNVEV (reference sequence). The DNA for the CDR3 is TGTGCCAGCAGACAGGGATACGACCGCTACGAGCAGTACTTC. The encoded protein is CASRQGYDRYEQYF.

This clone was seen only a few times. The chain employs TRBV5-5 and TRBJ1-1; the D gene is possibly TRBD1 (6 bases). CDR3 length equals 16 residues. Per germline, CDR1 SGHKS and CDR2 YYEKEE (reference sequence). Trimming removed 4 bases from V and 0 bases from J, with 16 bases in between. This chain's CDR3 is CASSEMGQGMNTEAFF. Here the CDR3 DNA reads TGTGCCAGCAGCGAGATGGGTCAGGGGATGAACACTGAAGCTTTCTTT.

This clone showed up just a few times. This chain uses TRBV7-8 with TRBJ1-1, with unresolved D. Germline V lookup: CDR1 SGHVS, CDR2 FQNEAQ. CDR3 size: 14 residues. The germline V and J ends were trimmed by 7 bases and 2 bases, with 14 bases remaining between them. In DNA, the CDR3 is TGTGCCAGCAATCTAGCTGGTATTAACACTGAAGCTTTCTTT. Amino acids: CASNLAGINTEAFF.

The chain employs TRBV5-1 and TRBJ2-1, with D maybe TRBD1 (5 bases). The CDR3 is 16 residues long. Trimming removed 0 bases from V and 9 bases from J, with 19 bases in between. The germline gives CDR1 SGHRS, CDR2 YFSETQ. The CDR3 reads CASSLGLGQARGEQFF. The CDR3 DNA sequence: TGCGCCAGCAGCTTGGGCTTGGGGCAGGCTAGGGGTGAGCAGTTCTTC.

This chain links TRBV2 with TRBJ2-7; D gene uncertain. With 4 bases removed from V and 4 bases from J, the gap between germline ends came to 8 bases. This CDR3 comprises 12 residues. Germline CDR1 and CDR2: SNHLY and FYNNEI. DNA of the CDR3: TGTGCCAGCAGTGTCGGGTCATACGAGCAGTACTTC. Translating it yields CASSVGSYEQYF.